Below, one TCR beta chain is given with its context. In the source study's methods: Estimates of nucleated cell counts were drawn from the amplification of reference gene primers. The method was immunoSEQ multiplex PCR; TCRdb's version includes in-frame clones alone and lacks a portion of them. Clone size and V and J calls were adopted from that table, with D and trimming inferred from the DNA. The sample yields about 210,000 clones, roughly four fifths seen once. The sample originates from a study of blood T cell repertoires in COVID-19. This TCR derives from a woman aged 50 to 65 with active or convalescent COVID-19. What was sequenced was peripheral blood.

CDR3 nucleotides: TGTGCCAGCAGCGACACGGGGGGCAGCAATCAGCCCCAGCATTTT. It yields the protein CASSDTGGSNQPQHF. The V call is TRBV9, the J call TRBJ1-5; TRBD1 is a possible D gene (6 bases). Trimming pared 3 bases from V and 1 base from J, leaving 11 bases between. CDR3 length: 15 amino acids. CDR1 and CDR2 from the germline V gene are SGDLS and YYNGEE.